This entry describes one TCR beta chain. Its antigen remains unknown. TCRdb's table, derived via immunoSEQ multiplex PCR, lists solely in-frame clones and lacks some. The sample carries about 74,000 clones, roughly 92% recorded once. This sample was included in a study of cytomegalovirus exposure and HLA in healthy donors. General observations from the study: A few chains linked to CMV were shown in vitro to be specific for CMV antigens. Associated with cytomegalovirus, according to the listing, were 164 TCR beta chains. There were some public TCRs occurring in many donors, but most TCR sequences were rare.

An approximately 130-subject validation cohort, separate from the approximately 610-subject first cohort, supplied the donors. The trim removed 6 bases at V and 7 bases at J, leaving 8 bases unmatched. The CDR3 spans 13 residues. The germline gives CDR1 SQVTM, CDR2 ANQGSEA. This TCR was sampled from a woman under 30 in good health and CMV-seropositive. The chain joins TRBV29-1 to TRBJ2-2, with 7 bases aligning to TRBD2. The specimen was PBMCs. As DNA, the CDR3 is TGCAGCGTCCCGGGGACTACCCGCGGGGAGCTGTTTTTT. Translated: CSVPGTTRGELFF.